This T cell receptor (beta chain) came from a study of patients and donors after allogeneic stem cell transplantation. TCRdb passed the RT-PCR reads through MiXCR, listing each CDR3 protein once. Of about a million distinct CDR3 sequences in the sample, over 15% are singletons; the top ten hold around 6%. V dropped 4 bases and J dropped 0 bases, with 13 bases sitting between them. This CDR3 is 16 amino acids long. From germline, CDR1 is MGHRA and CDR2 YSYEKL. The sequencing sample was made of blood, either unsorted or a sorted T cell fraction (not recorded which). This receptor was taken from a human donor who was either an allogeneic HSCT recipient or a stem cell or donor lymphocyte infusion donor (not recorded which). It is not recorded whose cells these are; they may come from a transplant donor. The chain couples TRBV4-1 to TRBJ2-1; D is uncertain. Written as DNA, the CDR3 is TGCGCCAGCAGCCCCCCCTATCTGAGCTCCTACAATGAGCAGTTCTTC. Translating gives CASSPPYLSSYNEQFF.